This TCR beta chain was captured by sequencing in a study of blood T cell repertoires in COVID-19. About the study: Sites in the United States, Italy and Spain provided acute and convalescent COVID-19 samples.

This CDR3 has 11 residues. Trimming pared 5 bases from V and 10 bases from J, leaving 9 bases between. Followed longitudinally, the Seattle patients had been enrolled during active infection. TCRdb keeps only in-frame clones here, not all; method: immunoSEQ multiplex PCR. The sample carries under 200,000 clones, approximately 80% recorded once. This rearrangement joins TRBV12-3 or TRBV12-4 to TRBJ2-1; TRBD2 is a possible D gene (5 bases). The receptor was derived from a woman aged 80 or over with COVID-19, enrolled during active disease. The sample was peripheral blood. The CDR3 loop is CASSGGREQFF. The CDR3 region has the DNA TGTGCCAGCAGTGGAGGACGGGAGCAGTTCTTC.